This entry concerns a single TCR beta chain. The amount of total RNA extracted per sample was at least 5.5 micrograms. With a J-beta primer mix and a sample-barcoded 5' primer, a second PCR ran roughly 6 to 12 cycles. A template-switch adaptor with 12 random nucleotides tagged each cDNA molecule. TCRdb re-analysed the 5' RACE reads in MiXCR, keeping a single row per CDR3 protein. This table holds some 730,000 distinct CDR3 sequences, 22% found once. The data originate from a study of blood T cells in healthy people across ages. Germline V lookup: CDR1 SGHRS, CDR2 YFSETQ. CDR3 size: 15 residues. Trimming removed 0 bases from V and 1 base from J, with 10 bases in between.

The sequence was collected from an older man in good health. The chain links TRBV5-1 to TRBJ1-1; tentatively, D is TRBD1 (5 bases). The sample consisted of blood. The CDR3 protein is CASSLAGDGNTEAFF. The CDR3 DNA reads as TGCGCCAGCAGCTTGGCCGGGGACGGGAACACTGAAGCTTTCTTT.